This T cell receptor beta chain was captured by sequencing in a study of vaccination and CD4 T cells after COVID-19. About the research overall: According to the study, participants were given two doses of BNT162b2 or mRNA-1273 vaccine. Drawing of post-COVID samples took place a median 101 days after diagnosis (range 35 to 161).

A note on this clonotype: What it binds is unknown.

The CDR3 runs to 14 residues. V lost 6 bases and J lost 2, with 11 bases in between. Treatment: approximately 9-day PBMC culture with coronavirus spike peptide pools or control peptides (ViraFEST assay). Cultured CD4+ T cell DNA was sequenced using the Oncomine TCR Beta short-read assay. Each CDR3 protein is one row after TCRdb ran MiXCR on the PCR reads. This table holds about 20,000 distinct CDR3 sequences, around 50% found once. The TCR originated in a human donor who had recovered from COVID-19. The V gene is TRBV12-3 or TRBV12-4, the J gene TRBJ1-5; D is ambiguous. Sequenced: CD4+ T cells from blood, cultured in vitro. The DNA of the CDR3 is TGTGCCAGCAGCCCCGACCGAGGCAATCAGCCCCAGCATTTT. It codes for CASSPDRGNQPQHF.